The clone carrying this TCR beta chain was seen only a few times. What it binds is not known. This specimen comes from a study of cytomegalovirus exposure and HLA in healthy donors. Study-level background: Earlier sequencing of about 179 million T cells yielded roughly 100 million unique TCR beta sequences. Some 90 million unique TCRs from HLA-typed donors were held in an early data release.

The study ran its PCR with 60 Vbeta and 13 Jbeta primers. Repertoires were generated with immunoSEQ multiplex PCR, while TCRdb's copy carries only in-frame clones and drops some. The sample contains around 150,000 clones, approximately 72% of which appear only once. CDR3 length: 15 amino acids. The V segment lost 5 bases and the J segment 8 bases; nucleotides outside the gene matches: 9. Germline V lookup: CDR1 ENHRY, CDR2 SYGVKD. Study outcomes and limitations: For cytomegalovirus status, the classifier reportedly gave diagnoses with high specificity and sensitivity.

The chain employs TRBV10-3 and TRBJ2-2, with 9 bases matching TRBD2. The TCR was taken from a man aged 40-49 years in good health and CMV-seronegative. Specimen: PBMCs. CDR3 DNA sequence: TGTGCCATCAGTTCTGGCGGGAGGGCCTCAGGGGAGCTGTTTTTT. Translated: CAISSGGRASGELFF.